This TCR beta chain was documented in a study of cytomegalovirus exposure and HLA in healthy donors. Whole-study results and caveats: Most sequenced TCRs were rare (though some public TCRs occurred in many donors).

As to this clone: What it binds is unknown.

Primers: 60 Vbeta forward and 13 Jbeta reverse. The data were produced by immunoSEQ multiplex PCR, yet TCRdb's version contains in-frame clones alone and is incomplete. The data contain roughly 200,000 clones, 70% to 80% of them singletons. Healthy donors of bone marrow made up the group. With V trimmed by 6 bases and J by 5 bases, 12 bases remained unmatched. Germline assignment: CDR1 MGHRA and CDR2 YSYEKL. The CDR3 spans 16 residues. The sequenced sample was PBMCs. This TCR came from a woman in her 30s in good health and CMV-seropositive. The rearrangement joins TRBV4-1 to TRBJ2-3; 9 bases align to TRBD2. The CDR3 DNA follows: TGCGCCAGCAGTCAATTGGGGCTAGCGGGAAAAGATACGCAGTATTTT. Protein sequence: CASSQLGLAGKDTQYF.